The entry below gives a single TCR beta chain sequence along with its context. The entry originates in a study of blood T cell repertoires in COVID-19. The overall study: COVID-19 samples from acute and convalescent phases originated in the United States, Italy and Spain.

The table came from immunoSEQ multiplex PCR; TCRdb's copy has only in-frame clones and leaves some out. The table records 3,000 to 4,000 clones, around 89% of them present only once. Germline CDR1 SNHLY, CDR2 FYNNEI. Trimming stripped 6 bases from V and 4 bases from J, with 13 bases between. The CDR3 is made up of 14 amino acids. The rearrangement uses TRBV2 and TRBJ1-5; D ambiguous. The sequenced material came from peripheral blood. The sequence was collected from a human donor with active COVID-19. The donor label of this sample is uncertain. As DNA, the CDR3 is TGTGCCAGCAGGGGAGGACGGAATAATCAGCCCCAGCATTTT. Its translation is CASRGGRNNQPQHF.